These 16 T cell receptor beta chains originate from one sample sequenced in a study of a mutant IDH1 vaccine in newly diagnosed glioma. Generated by immunoSEQ multiplex PCR, the TCRdb table keeps only in-frame clones and is missing some. The data show tens of thousands of clones, with over 65% seen just once and more than 9% held by the top ten. The antigens these receptors bind are not known. Described time point: week 35, safety follow-up. The vaccine gave 300 ug of a 20-mer mutant IDH1 peptide subcutaneously per dose. The source material was PBMCs, sampled from a glioma patient whose treatment included an IDH1 peptide vaccine. The receptors here all came from a man in his forties with glioma.

This clone was recorded many times. The V gene is TRBV30, the J gene TRBJ1-5, with 10 positions matching TRBD1. Germline lookup yields CDR1 GTSNPN and CDR2 SVGIG (reference sequence). The CDR3 spans 13 residues. With V trimmed by 5 bases and J by 7 bases, 5 bases remained unmatched. Here the CDR3 DNA reads TGTGCCTGGGGACAGGGGGGGTTCCAGCCCCAGCATTTT. Residues: CAWGQGGFQPQHF.

The table lists this clone with a count of one. The rearrangement uses TRBV10-3 and TRBJ1-2; TRBD1 matches at 9 bases. The CDR3 loop spans 15 amino acids. With 5 bases clipped from V and 1 base from J, the junction kept 5 bases outside the gene matches. Germline V gene lookup returns CDR1 ENHRY and CDR2 SYGVKD. This chain's CDR3 is CAISRETGGNYGYTF. The DNA of the CDR3 is TGTGCCATCAGTCGAGAGACAGGGGGTAACTATGGCTACACCTTC.

There are a few counts of this clone. The V and J genes are TRBV4-1 and TRBJ2-3, with D unclear. V lost 4 bases, J lost 6 bases, and 8 bases lay in between. The CDR3 loop spans 12 amino acids. Germline lookup yields CDR1 MGHRA and CDR2 YSYEKL. The CDR3 loop is CASSPTGDTQYF. In DNA form, the CDR3 reads TGCGCCAGCAGCCCTACTGGGGATACGCAGTATTTT.

CDR3 DNA sequence: TGTGCCAGCAGCTTAGCACAGGGGGTTTACGAGCAGTACTTC. Translated: CASSLAQGVYEQYF. The chain has TRBV5-6 and TRBJ2-7; 8 bases are shared with TRBD1. Germline CDR1 reads SGHDT; CDR2 reads YYEEEE. The CDR3 spans 14 residues. The V and J ends lost 2 bases and 4 bases, in that order; junction bases with no gene match: 5.

V gene TRBV5-6 combines with J gene TRBJ1-6; D is ambiguous. Trimming removed 1 base from V and 9 bases from J, with 14 bases in between. CDR1 is SGHDT, CDR2 YYEEEE, per germline. This CDR3 spans 15 amino acids. The DNA for the CDR3 is TGTGCCAGCAGCTTGAGGCCAGGAACCATTTCACCCCTCCACTTT. Its protein product is CASSLRPGTISPLHF.

The rearrangement joins TRBV7-2 to TRBJ2-5; D ambiguous. The germline V and J ends were trimmed by 5 bases and 1 base, with 14 bases remaining between them. In germline, CDR1 is SGHTA, CDR2 FQGNSA. The length of the CDR3 is 15 residues. The CDR3 nucleotides read TGTGCCAGCAGCCCTAGTTCGGGTAGCCAAGAGACCCAGTACTTC. Its translation: CASSPSSGSQETQYF.

The V gene is TRBV11-2, the J gene TRBJ2-3; tentatively, D is TRBD1 or TRBD2 (5 bases each). Trimming shortened V by 1 base and J by 5 bases, and 19 bases separated the two germline ends. Per the germline V gene, CDR1 is SGHAT and CDR2 is FQNNGV. The CDR3 has 17 amino acids. The chain's CDR3 is CASSLGVTADGGDTQYF. The DNA for the CDR3 is TGTGCCAGCAGCTTAGGGGTGACTGCGGATGGGGGAGATACGCAGTATTTT.

This clone is judged medium-sized. The V call is TRBV14, the J call TRBJ1-5; no definite D call. V was cut by 0 bases and J by 11 bases, with 11 bases left in between. The CDR3 is made up of 13 amino acids. The germline V gene encodes CDR1 SGHDN and CDR2 FVKESK. CDR3 amino acids: CASSQDLWGTQHF. The CDR3 nucleotides are TGTGCCAGCAGCCAAGATCTATGGGGTACCCAGCATTTT.

This chain links TRBV7-9 with TRBJ2-7, with 11 bases matching TRBD1. The CDR3 is 16 residues long. The V and J ends lost 4 bases and 0 bases, in that order; junction bases with no gene match: 5. Germline V gene sequence: CDR1 SEHNR, CDR2 FQNEAQ (reference sequence). The CDR3 DNA sequence: TGTGCCAGCAGCTGGGCCGGGACAGGGGGCTCCTACGAGCAGTACTTC. Encoded protein: CASSWAGTGGSYEQYF.

V is TRBV14 and J is TRBJ2-2; the match to TRBD2 covers 10 bases. Germline V gene lookup returns CDR1 SGHDN and CDR2 FVKESK. There are 15 residues in the CDR3. With V trimmed by 4 bases and J by 8 bases, 7 bases remained unmatched. In DNA, the CDR3 is TGTGCCAGCAGCCCGGGAGTAGCGGGAGGTGGGGAGCTGTTTTTT. Its translation is CASSPGVAGGGELFF.

The rearrangement uses TRBV29-1 and TRBJ2-7; 8 nucleotides align to TRBD1. The CDR3 has 12 residues. V lost 5 bases, J lost 2 bases, and 2 bases stayed unmatched. Germline CDR1 and CDR2: SQVTM and ANQGSEA. CDR3 region: CSVRTGPYEQYF. In DNA, the CDR3 is TGCAGCGTTCGGACAGGGCCCTACGAGCAGTACTTC.

The chain recombines TRBV30 with TRBJ1-5, with TRBD1 matching over 8 bases. This CDR3 is built from 15 residues. With V trimmed by 2 bases and J by 4 bases, 7 bases remained unmatched. Germline values: CDR1 GTSNPN, CDR2 SVGIG (reference sequence). CDR3 sequence: CAWSYRNRGNQPQHF. CDR3 DNA sequence: TGTGCCTGGAGTTACAGGAACAGGGGGAATCAGCCCCAGCATTTT.

The gene calls are TRBV30 and TRBJ2-7; TRBD2 matches 7 bases. The CDR3 spans 12 residues. The J segment lost 4 bases and the V segment lost 2 bases, leaving 2 bases of the junction unmatched. Germline CDR1 and CDR2: GTSNPN and SVGIG (reference sequence). CDR3 nucleotide sequence: TGTGCCTGGAGTCAGGGAGGGTACGAGCAGTACGTC. Its protein is CAWSQGGYEQYV.

The chain carries TRBV7-9 and TRBJ2-1, with no clear D. Per the germline V gene, CDR1 is SEHNR and CDR2 is FQNEAQ (reference sequence). V lost 5 bases, J lost 0 bases, and 14 bases lay in between. This CDR3 comprises 16 residues. The DNA for the CDR3 is TGTGCCAGCAGCCTCCTCTCCTTAGGCTCCTACAATGAGCAGTTCTTC. Residues: CASSLLSLGSYNEQFF.

This sequence joins TRBV19 and TRBJ1-2; tentatively, D is TRBD1 (5 bases). The CDR3 runs 14 residues. V was pared by 1 base and J by 8 bases, with 14 bases between. Germline CDR1 LNHDA, CDR2 SQIVND (reference sequence). CDR3 protein: CASSIAPGTLGYTF. CDR3 nucleotide sequence: TGTGCCAGTAGTATAGCCCCAGGGACGCTGGGCTACACCTTC.

This clone was seen a few times. This chain's CDR3 is CASSPLEGVGEQYF. The CDR3 DNA follows: TGTGCCAGCAGCCCTCTGGAGGGAGTCGGCGAGCAGTACTTC. The chain uses TRBV5-6 and TRBJ2-7; TRBD2 is a possible D gene (6 bases). V was shortened by 4 bases and J by 6 bases, with 17 bases between the two germline ends. Germline V gives CDR1 SGHDT, CDR2 YYEEEE. This CDR3 region has 14 residues.